This T cell receptor (beta chain) comes out of a study of blood T cell repertoires in COVID-19. The germline gives CDR1 SGHRS, CDR2 YFSETQ. Trimming stripped 1 base from V and 1 base from J, with 9 bases between. The CDR3 has 15 residues. TCRdb's copy holds only in-frame clones and misses some; the assay was immunoSEQ multiplex PCR. The sample shows 250,000 to 300,000 clones, less than 90% of them seen only once. The sequence was collected from a man between 60 and 75 years old who had recovered from COVID-19. Sequencing was done on a sample of peripheral blood. This rearrangement joins TRBV5-1 to TRBJ1-3; D not certain. The CDR3 region has the DNA TGCGCCAGCAGCTTGACTCCACTTTCTGGAAACACCATATATTTT. This translates into CASSLTPLSGNTIYF.